This T cell receptor (beta chain) was found in a study of T cells in Graves' hyperthyroidism and ophthalmopathy. In this sample, this clonotype turned up many times. The antigen is unknown. Study-level findings and limits: Ophthalmopathy was model-predicted a median around 6.1 months pre-onset.

The authors took PBMCs from roughly 9.5 ml fresh peripheral blood. Amplification yielded TCR beta CDR3 regions, with RNA transcripts as the source. Using the HTBI primer set, a first-round RT-PCR was run on the TCR CDR3. TCRdb redid the calling of the multiplex PCR reads with MiXCR, one entry per CDR3 protein. The sample carries fewer than 900,000 distinct CDR3 sequences, about 17% recorded once. Sequenced material: blood. This TCR was sampled from a woman between 45 and 65 years old with Graves' hyperthyroidism that later progressed to Graves' ophthalmopathy.

CDR3 nucleotides: TGCAGTGCTAGAGATGGCCGGGGACTAGCGGGGGGGAGCACAGATACGCAGTATTTT. Translation: CSARDGRGLAGGSTDTQYF. This chain joins TRBV20-1 and TRBJ2-3, with 16 bases fitting TRBD2. CDR3 length: 19 residues. V dropped 0 bases and J dropped 0; count of bases not matched to a gene: 6. Per the germline V gene, CDR1 is DFQATT and CDR2 is SNEGSKA (reference sequence).